This TCR beta chain was sequenced for a study of blood T cell repertoires in COVID-19. About the study: The United States, Italy and Spain were the sources of the acute and convalescent COVID-19 samples.

The CDR3 spans 12 residues. Germline V gene data show CDR1 as SQVTM and CDR2 as ANQGSEA. V lost 1 base and J 1 base, leaving 4 bases between the germline ends. As originally analysed: Nucleated cell number was recorded as an estimate derived from reference gene primer amplification. The repertoire was sequenced with immunoSEQ multiplex PCR; TCRdb's copy has only in-frame clones and lacks some. The V and J calls and clone size were taken over from that table, and D and trimming were inferred from the DNA. The repertoire includes about 56,000 clones, around 89% of them detected once, and more than 15% sits in the top ten.

The specimen sequenced was peripheral blood. V is TRBV29-1 and J is TRBJ1-2; no definite D call. This sequence was found in a human donor in a cohort sampled during active COVID-19. CDR3 sequence (DNA): TGCAGCGTTGAAGCGAGTAACTATGGCTACACCTTC. This sequence encodes CSVEASNYGYTF.